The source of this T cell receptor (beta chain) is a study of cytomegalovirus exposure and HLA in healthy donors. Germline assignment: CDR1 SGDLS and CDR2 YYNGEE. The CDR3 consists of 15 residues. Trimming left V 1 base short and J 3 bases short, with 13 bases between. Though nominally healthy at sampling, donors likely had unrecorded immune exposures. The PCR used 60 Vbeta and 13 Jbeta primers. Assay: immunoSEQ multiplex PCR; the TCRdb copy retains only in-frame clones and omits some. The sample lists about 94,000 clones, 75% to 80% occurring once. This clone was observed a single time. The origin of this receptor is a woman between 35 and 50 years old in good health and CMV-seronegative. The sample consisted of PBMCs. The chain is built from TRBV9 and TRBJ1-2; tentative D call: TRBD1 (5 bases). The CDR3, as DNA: TGTGCCAGCAGCGTATTAGGGGTTATCGACTATGGCTACACCTTC. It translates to CASSVLGVIDYGYTF.